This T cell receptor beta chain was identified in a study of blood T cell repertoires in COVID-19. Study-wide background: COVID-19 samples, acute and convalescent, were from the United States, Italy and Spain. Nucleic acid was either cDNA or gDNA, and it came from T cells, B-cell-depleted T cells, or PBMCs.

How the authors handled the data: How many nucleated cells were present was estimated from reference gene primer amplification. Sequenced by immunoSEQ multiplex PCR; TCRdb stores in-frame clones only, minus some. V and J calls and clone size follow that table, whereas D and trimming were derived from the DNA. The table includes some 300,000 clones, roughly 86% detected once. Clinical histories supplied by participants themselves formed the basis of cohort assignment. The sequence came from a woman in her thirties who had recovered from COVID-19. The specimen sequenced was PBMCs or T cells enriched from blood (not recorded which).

The CDR3 reads CASSQGSPSSLGNQPQHF. CDR3 DNA: TGTGCCAGCAGCCAAGGGAGTCCCTCGAGTCTGGGCAATCAGCCCCAGCATTTT. The chain couples TRBV3-1 (or the pseudogene TRBV3-2) to TRBJ1-5, with no clear D. Trimming shortened V by 1 base and J by 2 bases, and 18 bases separated the two germline ends. In germline, CDR1 is LGHDT, CDR2 YNNKEL (reference sequence). The CDR3 spans 18 residues.